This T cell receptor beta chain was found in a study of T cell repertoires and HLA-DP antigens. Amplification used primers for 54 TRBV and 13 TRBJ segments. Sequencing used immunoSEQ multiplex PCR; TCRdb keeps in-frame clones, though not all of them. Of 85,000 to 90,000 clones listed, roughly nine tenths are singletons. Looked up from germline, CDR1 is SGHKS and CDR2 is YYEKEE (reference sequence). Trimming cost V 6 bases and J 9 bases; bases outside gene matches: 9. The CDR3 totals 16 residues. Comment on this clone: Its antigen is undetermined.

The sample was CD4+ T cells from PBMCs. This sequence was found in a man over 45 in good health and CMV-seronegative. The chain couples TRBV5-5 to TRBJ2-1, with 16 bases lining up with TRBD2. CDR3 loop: CASTLGLAGGPAEQFF. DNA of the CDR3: TGTGCCAGCACCCTGGGACTAGCGGGGGGGCCAGCTGAGCAGTTCTTC.